Listed here are 26 T cell receptor beta chains from one sample, sequenced in a study of CD8 T cells in ankylosing spondylitis. Study outcomes and limitations: What appeared characteristic of ankylosing spondylitis blood was a TCR beta motif of eight highly homologous variants.

The antigens of these receptors remain unknown. A single record per CDR3 protein comes from TCRdb applying MiXCR to the 5' RACE reads. The data hold about 510,000 distinct CDR3 sequences, with roughly 5% observed a single time. Source material: blood, either unsorted or a sorted T cell fraction (not recorded which). Receptors were obtained from a male donor with ankylosing spondylitis.

In its sample, this clonotype was seen many times. This chain links TRBV28 with TRBJ2-5; 10 nucleotides match TRBD1. This CDR3 spans 16 amino acids. V shed 5 bases and J 4 bases; nucleotides not matched to a gene: 10. Germline V gene lookup returns CDR1 MDHEN and CDR2 SYDVKM. The CDR3 protein is CASSPFRTGGGETQYF. CDR3 DNA sequence: TGTGCCAGCAGTCCCTTCAGGACAGGGGGGGGAGAGACCCAGTACTTC.

This clonotype was recorded a few times. The chain joins TRBV28 to TRBJ1-2, with 9 nucleotides matching TRBD1. V lost 7 bases and J lost 6; bases outside the gene matches: 18. CDR1 and CDR2 (germline): MDHEN, SYDVKM. The CDR3 spans 17 residues. The CDR3 DNA reads TGTGCCAGCACGTCCTACTCGGACAGGGGCCGCTCAGATGGCTACACCTTC. Translation gives CASTSYSDRGRSDGYTF.

This clonotype was seen ten or more times. The V call is TRBV20-1, the J call TRBJ1-5; D not resolved. The CDR3 consists of 14 residues. Trimming removed 1 base from V and 1 base from J, with 8 bases in between. Germline V gene data show CDR1 as DFQATT and CDR2 as SNEGSKA (reference sequence). CDR3 region: CSARVDGSNQPQHF. The DNA of the CDR3 is TGCAGTGCTAGAGTCGACGGGAGCAATCAGCCCCAGCATTTT.

This clonotype was detected many times. V gene TRBV12-3 or TRBV12-4 combines with J gene TRBJ2-5; TRBD1 is a possible D gene (7 bases). The CDR3 sequence is 16 residues long. Trimming removed 1 base at V and 4 bases at J, with 16 bases between. CDR3 nucleotide sequence: TGTGCCAGCAGTTTAGGTGGAGGGGGCTTGGGAGAGACCCAGTACTTC. Translation gives CASSLGGGGLGETQYF.

This clonotype was seen repeatedly, ten times or more. This rearrangement joins TRBV28 to TRBJ1-4; tentative D call: TRBD1 (5 bases). Germline V gene data show CDR1 as MDHEN and CDR2 as SYDVKM. The CDR3 runs 13 residues. The V gene lost 10 bases and the J gene lost 7 bases, with 16 bases spanning the gap. The CDR3 loop is CATKAGLSEKLFF. The CDR3 DNA follows: TGTGCCACTAAGGCAGGGTTAAGTGAAAAACTGTTTTTT.

This clonotype was seen repeatedly, ten times or more. The chain combines TRBV10-1 with TRBJ2-1; D not certain. Germline V gene data show CDR1 as WNHNN and CDR2 as SYGVQD (reference sequence). V lost 3 bases to trimming and J lost 0 bases, with 12 bases between them. The CDR3 has 16 residues. The DNA of the CDR3 is TGCGCCAGCAGTGATGCGCTCCCGAGCTCCTACAATGAGCAGTTCTTC. Its translation: CASSDALPSSYNEQFF.

The chain links TRBV5-1 to TRBJ2-5, with D uncertain. CDR1 is SGHRS, CDR2 YFSETQ, per germline. V dropped 2 bases and J dropped 3 bases, with 8 bases sitting between them. The CDR3 runs 13 residues. The CDR3 region has the DNA TGCGCCAGCAGCTTAATGCAGGAAGAGACCCAGTACTTC. As protein: CASSLMQEETQYF.

This clonotype was recorded at least ten times. The genes are TRBV20-1 and TRBJ2-1, with 7 nucleotides matching TRBD2. The germline V gene has CDR1 DFQATT and CDR2 SNEGSKA (reference sequence). The CDR3 covers 14 residues. V shed 3 bases and J 7 bases; nucleotides not matched to a gene: 9. The CDR3 DNA follows: TGCAGTGCTAGGGCGGGAGTATATACGAATGAGCAGTTCTTC. Translated: CSARAGVYTNEQFF.

This clonotype was observed many times. CDR3 amino acids: CASSQDVLVTRGEQFF. The CDR3 DNA sequence: TGTGCCAGCAGCCAAGATGTCCTAGTTACGAGGGGTGAGCAGTTCTTC. The rearrangement joins TRBV3-1 to TRBJ2-1, with D perhaps being TRBD1 or TRBD2 (5 bases each). Deletions cut 0 bases from V and 9 bases from J, with 18 bases between. Germline V gives CDR1 LGHDT, CDR2 YNNKEL (reference sequence). The CDR3 consists of 16 residues.

This clonotype occurred a few times. The chain joins TRBV6-2 or TRBV6-3 to TRBJ2-5; unclear D gene. Trimming pared 2 bases from V and 5 bases from J, leaving 9 bases between. Germline-derived CDR1 and CDR2 are MNHEY and SVGEGT. This CDR3 is built from 13 residues. The CDR3 protein is CASSYEDRETQYF. The CDR3 DNA reads TGTGCCAGCAGTTACGAAGATCGGGAGACCCAGTACTTC.

This clonotype has at least ten counts. The rearrangement joins TRBV28 to TRBJ1-5, with no clear D. Trimming took off 7 bases at V and 7 bases at J, with 23 bases between the two ends. The CDR3 extends over 16 amino acids. Germline V gene lookup returns CDR1 MDHEN and CDR2 SYDVKM. As DNA, the CDR3 is TGTGCCAGCACCCTAAGGGCCTTGAGGGTCGGACAGCCCCAGCATTTT. Amino acids: CASTLRALRVGQPQHF.

This clonotype was observed many times. The chain has TRBV4-2 and TRBJ2-2; the match to TRBD2 covers 7 bases. Germline V gene data show CDR1 as LGHNA and CDR2 as YNFKEQ. The CDR3 is made up of 17 amino acids. The junction had 5 bases not matched to a gene; V was cut back by 0 bases and J by 1 base. Here the CDR3 reads CASSQDRLAENTGELFF. CDR3 coding DNA: TGTGCCAGCAGCCAAGATCGCCTAGCGGAGAACACCGGGGAGCTGTTTTTT.

V gene TRBV7-9 combines with J gene TRBJ2-3, with 9 nucleotides matching TRBD2. Per the germline V gene, CDR1 is SEHNR and CDR2 is FQNEAQ (reference sequence). The CDR3 length is 14 residues. V was clipped by 9 bases and J by 7 bases; unmatched bases: 11. The CDR3 loop is CARSLGLAGYTQYF. CDR3 DNA sequence: TGTGCCAGGAGCCTGGGGCTAGCGGGGTATACGCAGTATTTT.

The chain links TRBV7-2 to TRBJ2-3, with 8 bases fitting TRBD2. Germline lookup yields CDR1 SGHTA and CDR2 FQGNSA. The junction had 13 bases not matched to a gene; V was cut back by 2 bases and J by 6 bases. CDR3 length: 17 residues. The CDR3 nucleotides are TGTGCCAGCAGCTTAACCCCGCAGCTAGCGGGCCTGGATACGCAGTATTTT. Its translation is CASSLTPQLAGLDTQYF.

This clonotype was found many times. This sequence joins TRBV28 and TRBJ2-7; D not certain. CDR3 size: 14 residues. Germline assignment: CDR1 MDHEN and CDR2 SYDVKM. The V gene lost 3 bases and the J gene lost 0 bases, with 9 bases spanning the gap. CDR3 protein: CASSLHGASYEQYF. In DNA, the CDR3 is TGTGCCAGCAGTTTGCACGGAGCCTCCTACGAGCAGTACTTC.

This clonotype was observed many times. J is TRBJ2-5 and V is TRBV4-2, with 14 bases identical to TRBD2. Germline loops: CDR1 LGHNA, CDR2 YNFKEQ. The V segment lost 1 base and the J segment 5 bases; nucleotides outside the gene matches: 3. The CDR3 covers 16 residues. The CDR3 loop reads CASSQGGLAGVETQYF. The CDR3 DNA sequence: TGTGCCAGCAGCCAAGGGGGACTAGCGGGAGTCGAGACCCAGTACTTC.

This clonotype was seen many times. J is TRBJ1-3 and V is TRBV15, with D perhaps TRBD1 (5 bases). V lost 5 bases, J lost 6 bases, and 14 bases lay in between. Germline CDR1 reads LNHNV; CDR2 reads YYDKDF (reference sequence). The CDR3 is 14 residues long. The CDR3 sequence: CATSQTAWINTIYF. The CDR3 region has the DNA TGTGCCACCAGCCAGACAGCGTGGATAAACACCATATATTTT.

This clonotype was counted many times. V usage is TRBV20-1 and J usage is TRBJ2-7, with D perhaps TRBD2 (5 bases). V was clipped by 4 bases and J by 2 bases, with 12 bases between them. The CDR3 runs 13 residues. Per germline, CDR1 DFQATT and CDR2 SNEGSKA (reference sequence). CDR3 region: CSATSGAPYEQYF. Written as DNA, the CDR3 is TGCAGTGCTACCAGCGGAGCTCCCTACGAGCAGTACTTC.

This clonotype was picked up many times. The chain couples TRBV5-4 to TRBJ1-6, with 7 nucleotides matching TRBD1. Germline V gene data show CDR1 as SGHNT and CDR2 as YYREEE (reference sequence). This CDR3 spans 15 amino acids. V lost 0 bases, J lost 7 bases, and 4 bases stayed unmatched. CDR3 region: CASSLAMGQNSPLHF. CDR3 coding DNA: TGTGCCAGCAGCTTGGCGATGGGACAGAATTCACCCCTCCACTTT.

This clonotype was recorded at least ten times. The V and J genes are TRBV28 and TRBJ1-1; the D gene is possibly TRBD1 (6 bases). The CDR3 spans 14 residues. Germline V gene lookup returns CDR1 MDHEN and CDR2 SYDVKM. Deletions cut 5 bases from V and 9 bases from J, with 19 bases between. The CDR3 sequence: CASSLPRGTRKAFF. CDR3 DNA: TGTGCCAGCAGTCTTCCTAGGGGGACCAGAAAAGCTTTCTTT. The whole variable domain, remainder taken from reference TRBV28 and TRBJ1-1, is DVKVTQSSRYLVKRTGEKVFLECVQDMDHENMFWYRQDPGLGLRLIYFSYDVKMKEKGDIPEGYSVSREKKERFSLILESASTNQTSMYLCASSLPRGTRKAFFGQGTRLTVV.

This clonotype was recorded at least ten times. V usage is TRBV7-9 and J usage is TRBJ2-7; tentative D call: TRBD2 (5 bases). Germline-derived CDR1 and CDR2 are SEHNR and FQNEAQ (reference sequence). Trimming pared 5 bases from V and 2 bases from J, leaving 7 bases between. This CDR3 comprises 12 residues. DNA of the CDR3: TGTGCCAGCAGCCAGACTACCTACGAGCAGTACTTC. Encoded protein: CASSQTTYEQYF.

In its sample, this clonotype was seen many times. The genes are TRBV5-1 and TRBJ2-7; TRBD2 is a possible D gene (5 bases). The length of the CDR3 is 13 residues. CDR1 is SGHRS, CDR2 YFSETQ, per germline. V was pared by 7 bases and J by 3 bases, with 14 bases between. The CDR3 protein is CASSNEDFYEQYF. The DNA of the CDR3 is TGCGCCAGCTCGAATGAGGACTTCTACGAGCAGTACTTC. The whole variable domain, filled in from reference TRBV5-1 and TRBJ2-7, reads KAGVTQTPRYLIKTRGQQVTLSCSPISGHRSVSWYQQTPGQGLQFLFEYFSETQRNKGNFPGRFSGRQFSNSRSEMNVSTLELGDSALYLCASSNEDFYEQYFGPGTRLTVT.

V gene TRBV18 combines with J gene TRBJ2-1, with unresolved D. V dropped 2 bases and J dropped 7 bases, with 9 bases sitting between them. This CDR3 comprises 13 residues. Per germline, CDR1 KGHSH and CDR2 LQKENI. The CDR3: CASSPSLGNEQFF. DNA for the CDR3: TGTGCCAGCTCACCATCTCTGGGTAATGAGCAGTTCTTC.

This clonotype was counted many times. The rearrangement links TRBV20-1 to TRBJ1-5; D is perhaps TRBD1 (6 bases). Trimming stripped 7 bases from V and 6 bases from J, with 19 bases between. This CDR3 has 14 amino acids. Germline V gene data show CDR1 as DFQATT and CDR2 as SNEGSKA (reference sequence). The CDR3 here is CSVNGGAQSQPQHF. Here the CDR3 DNA reads TGCAGTGTAAACGGGGGGGCGCAAAGTCAGCCCCAGCATTTT.

At least ten counts were recorded for this clonotype. This rearrangement joins TRBV28 to TRBJ2-2; TRBD1 agrees at 7 bases. The V segment lost 4 bases and the J segment 5 bases; nucleotides outside the gene matches: 1. The CDR3 has 13 amino acids. In germline, CDR1 is MDHEN, CDR2 SYDVKM. The CDR3 DNA sequence: TGTGCCAGCAGTTCCAGGGGGACCGGGGAGCTGTTTTTT. As protein: CASSSRGTGELFF.

At least ten counts were recorded for this clonotype. J is TRBJ1-2 and V is TRBV5-1, with D maybe TRBD1 (6 bases). Trimming removed 4 bases at V and 1 base at J, with 11 bases between. Germline V gene sequence: CDR1 SGHRS, CDR2 YFSETQ. The CDR3 covers 14 residues. In nucleotides, the CDR3 is TGCGCCAGCAGCCCGAACAGGGATAACTATGGCTACACCTTC. Encoded protein: CASSPNRDNYGYTF.